These T cell receptor beta chains were read from a single sample in a study of blood T cell repertoires in COVID-19. Sequenced by immunoSEQ multiplex PCR; TCRdb stores in-frame clones only, minus some. The table records about 220,000 clones, about three quarters of them present only once. Material: peripheral blood. The source is a woman aged 70 to 79 with acute or convalescent COVID-19. Both conserved end residues are part of each CDR3. D genes are given only for firm matches. Clone size is shown for a subset of rows, as once, few, many or a class of expanded clone.

j_call | v_call | clone_size | d_call | cdr3_aa | cdr3_nt
TRBJ2-2 | TRBV9 | . | . | CASSAAGTSSAGELFF | TGTGCCAGCAGCGCAGCCGGGACTTCATCGGCCGGGGAGCTGTTTTTT
TRBJ2-7 | TRBV19 | . | . | CASSDPRQGSYEQYF | TGTGCCAGTAGTGATCCTAGGCAGGGGTCCTACGAGCAGTACTTC
TRBJ1-1 | TRBV2 | . | TRBD1 | CASSVKGAIFKTSSTEAFF | TGTGCCAGCAGTGTGAAGGGGGCAATTTTTAAAACAAGTAGCACTGAAGCTTTCTTT
TRBJ2-3 | TRBV7-9 | . | . | CASSLLLSGTQYF | TGTGCCAGCAGCTTATTGTTGTCGGGTACGCAGTATTTT
TRBJ2-2 | TRBV3-1/TRBV3-2 | few | TRBD1 | CASSPRDRGLAGELFF | TGTGCCAGCAGCCCCCGGGACAGGGGGCTCGCCGGGGAGCTGTTTTTT
TRBJ1-4 | TRBV5-6 | few | . | CASSLGRSGKLFF | TGTGCCAGCAGCTTGGGACGGTCGGGGAAACTGTTTTTT
TRBJ2-5 | TRBV5-1 | . | TRBD2 | CASGPAGGSGETQYF | TGCGCCAGCGGCCCCGCCGGGGGGTCGGGAGAGACCCAGTACTTC
TRBJ2-7 | TRBV11-2 | once | TRBD1 | CASSPRGQGREQYF | TGTGCCAGCAGCCCGAGAGGACAGGGGCGCGAGCAGTACTTC
TRBJ2-2 | TRBV6-2/TRBV6-3 | . | . | CASSGVGGLHTGELFF | TGTGCCAGCAGTGGAGTGGGGGGACTCCACACCGGGGAGCTGTTTTTT
TRBJ1-2 | TRBV3-1/TRBV3-2 | . | . | CASSQDYSRGYTF | TGTGCCAGCAGCCAAGACTACAGTCGTGGCTACACCTTC
TRBJ2-7 | TRBV7-2 | . | TRBD2 | CASSSRTSGGASYEQYF | TGTGCCAGCAGCTCCAGGACTAGCGGGGGGGCCTCCTACGAGCAGTACTTC
TRBJ1-2 | TRBV18 | . | . | CASSLRDNPGGYTF | TGTGCCAGCTCACTTCGGGACAACCCTGGAGGCTACACCTTC
TRBJ1-2 | TRBV6-5 | few | TRBD1 | CASQGASGYTF | TGTGCCAGTCAGGGGGCCTCTGGCTACACCTTC
TRBJ2-3 | TRBV6-2/TRBV6-3 | . | . | CASSYVWKSALSTDTQYF | TGTGCCAGCAGTTATGTTTGGAAGAGCGCCCTAAGCACAGATACGCAGTATTTT
TRBJ1-1 | TRBV10-3 | few | TRBD1 | CAIGSGQGGTEAFF | TGTGCCATCGGCTCGGGGCAGGGGGGCACTGAAGCTTTCTTT
TRBJ1-4 | TRBV19 | . | TRBD1 | CASQHDRGREKLFF | TGTGCCAGTCAACACGACAGGGGGCGAGAAAAACTGTTTTTT
TRBJ2-4 | TRBV24-1 | . | TRBD1 | CATSDGQGKNIQYF | TGTGCCACCAGTGATGGACAGGGGAAAAACATTCAGTACTTC
TRBJ1-5 | TRBV2 | . | TRBD1 | CASRSGQRYQPQHF | TGTGCCAGCAGGTCGGGACAGAGGTATCAGCCCCAGCATTTT
TRBJ1-5 | TRBV6-5 | few | . | CASGGGEAGQPQHF | TGTGCCAGCGGCGGGGGGGAAGCCGGACAGCCCCAGCATTTT
TRBJ2-1 | TRBV7-9 | . | TRBD1 | CASSPPDRGEFF | TGTGCCAGCAGCCCACCGGACAGGGGGGAGTTCTTC
TRBJ2-5 | TRBV5-1 | . | . | CASDTQPGVQETQYF | TGCGCCAGCGACACTCAACCAGGGGTCCAAGAGACCCAGTACTTC
TRBJ2-5 | TRBV5-1 | . | TRBD2 | CASSHASGGEETQYF | TGCGCCAGCAGCCACGCTAGCGGGGGAGAAGAGACCCAGTACTTC
TRBJ1-4 | TRBV10-1 | . | . | CASSDGANEKLFF | TGCGCCAGCAGTGATGGAGCTAATGAAAAACTGTTTTTT
TRBJ2-1 | TRBV15 | few | TRBD2 | CATSRDLGGGYNEQFF | TGTGCCACCAGCAGAGATCTGGGCGGGGGCTACAATGAGCAGTTCTTC
TRBJ2-3 | TRBV13 | . | TRBD2 | CASSRRGASTDTQYF | TGTGCCAGCAGCCGGCGGGGGGCCAGCACAGATACGCAGTATTTT
TRBJ2-1 | TRBV5-1 | few | . | CASSTGRGRDEQFF | TGCGCCAGCAGCACTGGCCGCGGGCGTGATGAGCAGTTCTTC
TRBJ1-5 | TRBV19 | few | TRBD1 | CASKKGQEGNQPQHF | TGTGCCAGTAAGAAGGGACAGGAAGGAAATCAGCCCCAGCATTTT
TRBJ1-6 | TRBV7-2 | . | . | CASSLARAYNSPLHF | TGTGCCAGCAGCTTAGCCCGGGCCTATAATTCACCCCTCCACTTT
TRBJ1-2 | TRBV7-6 | . | TRBD1 | CASSRYRDRTYYGYTF | TGTGCCAGCAGCCGATACCGGGACAGGACGTACTATGGCTACACCTTC
TRBJ2-6 | TRBV9 | . | TRBD2 | CASSAGTSGGTISGANVLTF | TGTGCCAGCAGCGCTGGGACTAGCGGGGGGACAATCTCTGGGGCCAACGTCCTGACTTTC
TRBJ2-1 | TRBV15 | . | TRBD1 | CATKTGSYNEQFF | TGTGCCACCAAGACAGGGTCCTACAATGAGCAGTTCTTC
TRBJ2-1 | TRBV11-2 | once | TRBD2 | CASGQTSDGYNEQFF | TGTGCCAGCGGTCAGACTAGCGATGGTTACAATGAGCAGTTCTTC
TRBJ2-2 | TRBV20-1 | . | . | CSASRRGRGELFF | TGCAGCGCTAGTCGGAGGGGTCGCGGGGAGCTGTTTTTT
TRBJ2-7 | TRBV19 | . | TRBD1 | CASSIDRGQYEQYF | TGTGCCAGTAGTATCGACAGGGGGCAGTACGAGCAGTACTTC
TRBJ2-3 | TRBV10-2 | . | TRBD2 | CASCLAGEDTQYF | TGCGCCAGCTGTCTAGCGGGGGAGGATACGCAGTATTTT
TRBJ1-1 | TRBV7-2 | few | . | CASSLNRNTEAFF | TGTGCCAGCAGCTTAAACAGGAACACTGAAGCTTTCTTT
TRBJ1-5 | TRBV24-1 | once | TRBD1 | CATSEGGQGYQPQHF | TGTGCCACCAGTGAGGGGGGACAGGGATATCAGCCCCAGCATTTT
TRBJ1-2 | TRBV30 | . | . | CAWNGGDYGYTF | TGTGCCTGGAATGGGGGGGACTATGGCTACACCTTC
TRBJ1-5 | TRBV3-1/TRBV3-2 | few | TRBD1 | CASSQEYGRGCFRLYQPQHF | TGTGCCAGCAGCCAAGAATATGGCAGGGGGTGTTTTAGGTTGTATCAGCCCCAGCATTTT
TRBJ1-1 | TRBV10-3 | . | TRBD1 | CAISELAQGRSNTEAFF | TGTGCCATCAGTGAGTTAGCACAGGGGCGCTCGAACACTGAAGCTTTCTTT
TRBJ1-5 | TRBV6-2/TRBV6-3 | . | . | CASSPQAGTLYSNQPQHF | TGTGCCAGCAGCCCCCAAGCTGGGACTCTCTATAGCAATCAGCCCCAGCATTTT
TRBJ2-5 | TRBV7-3 | . | TRBD1 | CASSSSDRPETQYF | TGTGCCAGCAGCTCCTCGGACAGGCCAGAGACCCAGTACTTC
TRBJ2-4 | TRBV18 | . | TRBD1 | CASSPMTGLAKNIQYF | TGTGCCAGCTCACCGATGACAGGGCTGGCCAAAAACATTCAGTACTTC
TRBJ2-1 | TRBV12-5 | . | . | CASGNGGHTDRFSYNEQFF | TGTGCTAGTGGTAACGGAGGACACACGGACAGATTCTCCTACAATGAGCAGTTCTTC
TRBJ2-2 | TRBV19 | once | TRBD1 | CASDPTGGSGELFF | TGTGCCAGTGACCCGACAGGGGGCTCCGGGGAGCTGTTTTTT
TRBJ2-1 | TRBV11-1 | . | . | CASSLARVTEQFF | TGTGCCAGCAGCTTAGCCAGGGTTACTGAGCAGTTCTTC
TRBJ1-5 | TRBV5-1 | . | . | CASSLSGGSNQPQHF | TGCGCCAGCAGCTTAAGCGGGGGTAGCAATCAGCCCCAGCATTTT
TRBJ1-1 | TRBV5-1 | . | TRBD1 | CASSLGQGNSEAFF | TGCGCCAGCAGCTTAGGACAGGGGAATAGTGAAGCTTTCTTT
TRBJ2-7 | TRBV6-5 | few | . | CASMQVGLEQYF | TGTGCCAGCATGCAGGTGGGGCTCGAGCAGTACTTC
TRBJ1-1 | TRBV5-1 | . | . | CASSSGDKRTEAFF | TGCGCCAGCAGCTCCGGGGACAAAAGGACTGAAGCTTTCTTT
TRBJ2-7 | TRBV7-2 | . | . | CASSRSERSEQYF | TGTGCCAGCAGCCGAAGCGAGAGGAGCGAGCAGTACTTC
TRBJ2-5 | TRBV7-8 | . | . | CASSLGRETQYF | TGTGCCAGCAGCCTGGGGCGGGAGACCCAGTACTTC
TRBJ2-2 | TRBV7-2 | . | TRBD2 | CANSFNSGGAGGELFF | TGTGCCAACAGCTTTAATAGCGGGGGGGCTGGTGGGGAGCTGTTTTTT
TRBJ2-1 | TRBV7-9 | . | TRBD2 | CASSSGTSGQTYNEQFF | TGTGCCAGCAGCTCCGGGACTAGCGGGCAAACCTACAATGAGCAGTTCTTC